This T cell receptor (beta chain) came from a study of blood T cell repertoires in COVID-19. Looking at the study overall: Whether acute or convalescent, the COVID-19 samples came from the United States, Italy and Spain. T cells, B-cell-depleted T cells, or PBMCs provided the cDNA or gDNA that served as material.

Germline lookup yields CDR1 SGHTA and CDR2 FQGNSA. CDR3 length equals 15 residues. Trimming left V 0 bases short and J 4 bases short, with 11 bases between. TCRdb's copy holds only in-frame clones and misses some; the assay was immunoSEQ multiplex PCR. The table shows 150,000 to 200,000 clones, with over 75% occurring only once. Sequenced input: peripheral blood. This sequence joins TRBV7-2 and TRBJ2-3, with D tentatively TRBD2 (7 bases). The sequence was obtained from a man in his 60s with active or convalescent COVID-19. The CDR3 DNA follows: TGTGCCAGCAGCTTAGCGGGGGGGCAGGCAGATACGCAGTATTTT. It yields the protein CASSLAGGQADTQYF.